The 18 T cell receptor beta chains below all came from one sample that was sequenced in a study of human T cells and chemical hapten exposure. TCRdb redid the calling of the RACE reads with MiXCR, one entry per CDR3 protein. The table shows some 99,000 distinct CDR3 sequences, with less than 10% occurring only once. Regarding time point: patch test 2, 6 weeks after DPC sensitization. Described treatment: therapeutic diphenylcyclopropenone sensitization with weekly scalp DPC. The sample here was whole blood, taken in connection with sensitization to the hapten diphenylcyclopropenone (DPC). The receptors come from a middle-aged woman with alopecia areata. Some clones in this sample may be carry-over from other donors' samples.

This clonotype turned up a few times. The chain recombines TRBV10-3 with TRBJ1-5, with D perhaps TRBD1 (6 bases). Germline V gene lookup returns CDR1 ENHRY and CDR2 SYGVKD. The ends were cut back, 10 bases at V and 3 bases at J, with 13 bases in the middle. This CDR3 spans 13 amino acids. The CDR3 here is CATMTGLNQPQHF. Written as DNA, the CDR3 is TGTGCCACTATGACAGGTCTCAATCAGCCCCAGCATTTT.

This clonotype has ten or more counts. The V and J genes are TRBV5-6 and TRBJ1-4, with 9 positions matching TRBD1. Germline trimming cut 0 bases from V and 7 bases from J; bases unmatched to any gene: 4. The CDR3 runs to 15 residues. From germline, CDR1 is SGHDT and CDR2 YYEEEE. The CDR3 region has the DNA TGTGCCAGCAGCTTGGGGACAGGGGTGATTGAAAAACTGTTTTTT. Its translation: CASSLGTGVIEKLFF.

With respect to this clonotype: Possible read error: a much larger clone is one base away. The rearrangement joins TRBV11-2 to TRBJ2-3, with TRBD2 as a possible D gene (6 bases). The CDR3 covers 16 residues. Germline V CDR1 and CDR2: SGHAT, FQNNGV. V was pared by 5 bases and J by 2 bases, with 17 bases between. The DNA for the CDR3 is TGTGCCAGCAGCCCTGATCGCGGGATGACCACAGATACGCAGTATTTT. Its translation: CASSPDRGMTTDTQYF.

Many counts were recorded for this clonotype. V gene TRBV20-1 combines with J gene TRBJ2-2, with D possibly being TRBD2 (6 bases). The V gene's germline CDR1 is DFQATT and CDR2 SNEGSKA (reference sequence). The CDR3 contains 16 residues. V was trimmed by 0 bases and J by 1 base, leaving 12 bases between them. The CDR3 loop reads CSARDPRRGNTGELFF. The CDR3 region has the DNA TGCAGTGCTAGAGATCCTCGGAGGGGGAACACCGGGGAGCTGTTTTTT.

The chain is built from TRBV12-3 or TRBV12-4 and TRBJ1-6; no clear D gene. The CDR3 is made up of 14 amino acids. V shed 2 bases and J shed 6 bases, with 8 bases lying between them. The CDR3 region has the DNA TGTGCCAGCAGTTTACGGTTAGGTAATTCACCCCTCCACTTT. Translation gives CASSLRLGNSPLHF.

To note about this clonotype: Sequence at one end of the junction differs from germline and may be a read error. The gene calls are TRBV27 and TRBJ1-2; 8 nucleotides match TRBD1. The length of the CDR3 is 15 residues. Germline CDR1 and CDR2: MNHEY and SMNVEV (reference sequence). This CDR3 is CASSLNQGAKYGYTF. The CDR3 DNA reads as TGTGCCAGCAGCCTGAATCAGGGGGCTAAGTATGGCTACACCTTC.

The gene calls are TRBV5-5 and TRBJ2-1; 7 bases fit TRBD1. The V gene end was trimmed by 0 bases and the J gene end by 8 bases; junction bases not matched to a gene: 8. The germline CDR1 and CDR2 sequences are SGHKS and YYEKEE (reference sequence). The CDR3 covers 15 residues. CDR3 sequence reads: CASSLGVGGGYEQFF. The CDR3 coding sequence is TGTGCCAGCAGCTTGGGCGTAGGGGGCGGGTATGAGCAGTTCTTC.

The chain is built from TRBV12-3 or TRBV12-4 and TRBJ2-1; D unclear. The CDR3 consists of 12 residues. With 5 bases removed from V and 4 bases from J, the gap between germline ends came to 6 bases. CDR3 coding DNA: TGTGCCAGCAGTACAACTTACAATGAGCAGTTCTTC. It yields the protein CASSTTYNEQFF.

To note about this clonotype: A much larger clone differs from this one at a single base, so this may be a read error. The V call is TRBV28, the J call TRBJ2-7; the D gene is possibly TRBD2 (5 bases). The CDR3 is 18 amino acids. Germline V gene sequence: CDR1 MDHEN, CDR2 SYDVKM. Here the CDR3 reads CDTNTMRGQLRTSYEQYF. CDR3 bases: TGTGACACCAATACAATGCGCGGGCAGCTTAGGACCTCCTACGAGCAGTACTTC.

This clonotype was detected many times. V usage is TRBV5-1 and J usage is TRBJ1-1, with D possibly matching TRBD1 (6 bases). V shed 3 bases and J shed 0 bases, with 12 bases lying between them. Germline loops: CDR1 SGHRS, CDR2 YFSETQ. There are 15 residues in the CDR3. The CDR3, as DNA: TGCGCCAGCAGCTCGTTGGACAGCTTGAACACTGAAGCTTTCTTT. It yields the protein CASSSLDSLNTEAFF.

This clonotype was counted at least ten times. The rearrangement joins TRBV5-1 to TRBJ2-5, with D uncertain. Per the germline V gene, CDR1 is SGHRS and CDR2 is YFSETQ. CDR3 size: 12 residues. V lost 7 bases to trimming and J lost 4 bases, with 11 bases between them. CDR3 DNA: TGCGCCAGCCGAGCTGAAGGAGAGACCCAGTACTTC. Translating it yields CASRAEGETQYF.

The rearrangement joins TRBV28 to TRBJ2-2; D ambiguous. The CDR3 covers 13 residues. Trimming took off 1 base at V and 3 bases at J, with 3 bases between the two ends. Per the germline V gene, CDR1 is MDHEN and CDR2 is SYDVKM. The CDR3 here is CASSLSYTGELFF. DNA for the CDR3: TGTGCCAGCAGTTTATCGTACACCGGGGAGCTGTTTTTT. The variable domain in full, with the rest retrieved from reference TRBV28 and TRBJ2-2, is DVKVTQSSRYLVKRTGEKVFLECVQDMDHENMFWYRQDPGLGLRLIYFSYDVKMKEKGDIPEGYSVSREKKERFSLILESASTNQTSMYLCASSLSYTGELFFGEGSRLTVL.

The V and J genes are TRBV7-2 and TRBJ1-6; tentatively, D is TRBD1 (6 bases). Germline CDR1 is SGHTA and CDR2 is FQGNSA. This CDR3 has 14 amino acids. Trimming shortened V by 5 bases and J by 6 bases, and 11 bases separated the two germline ends. The CDR3 DNA reads as TGTGCCAGCAGCGATACAGGGTTTAATTCACCCCTCCACTTT. Its translation is CASSDTGFNSPLHF.

A few counts support this clonotype. The chain carries TRBV29-1 and TRBJ2-7; 8 nucleotides match TRBD1. Germline-derived CDR1 and CDR2 are SQVTM and ANQGSEA. CDR3 size: 13 residues. V dropped 6 bases and J dropped 3; count of bases not matched to a gene: 7. CDR3 in DNA: TGCAGCGTGGGTCAGGGGGCTGGCTACGAGCAGTACTTC. As protein: CSVGQGAGYEQYF.

This clonotype showed up just a few times. The V call is TRBV24-1, the J call TRBJ2-1; 7 nucleotides align to TRBD1. Unmatched junction bases numbered 11, after V lost 4 bases and J lost 3 bases. CDR3 length: 17 residues. From germline, CDR1 is KGHDR and CDR2 SFDVKD. The CDR3 reads CATSDRLGTELYNEQFF. As DNA, the CDR3 is TGTGCCACCAGTGACCGCCTAGGGACAGAACTCTACAATGAGCAGTTCTTC.

A few counts support this clonotype. The J gene is TRBJ2-3, the V gene TRBV20-1; 10 bases map to TRBD2. This CDR3 is 15 amino acids long. V shed 3 bases and J 2 bases; nucleotides not matched to a gene: 5. Germline V gene data show CDR1 as DFQATT and CDR2 as SNEGSKA (reference sequence). CDR3 sequence: CSASLAGAITDTQYF. Here the CDR3 DNA reads TGCAGTGCTAGCCTAGCGGGGGCCATCACAGATACGCAGTATTTT.

In this sample, this clonotype turned up many times. This chain joins TRBV11-3 and TRBJ2-3; a weak D match, TRBD2 (5 bases). V gave up 3 bases and J gave up 4 bases, with 11 bases separating them. Per germline, CDR1 SGHNT and CDR2 YENEEA. The CDR3 spans 14 residues. The CDR3 coding sequence is TGTGCCAGCAGCTTGGACTCTACCGCAGATACGCAGTATTTT. Translating it yields CASSLDSTADTQYF. Full variable domain (outside the CDR3, taken from reference TRBV11-3 and TRBJ2-3): EAGVVQSPRYKIIEKKQPVAFWCNPISGHNTLYWYLQNLGQGPELLIRYENEEAVDDSQLPKDRFSAERLKGVDSTLKIQPAELGDSAVYLCASSLDSTADTQYFGPGTRLTVL.

In its sample, this clonotype was seen many times. The J gene is TRBJ1-5, the V gene TRBV2, with D tentatively TRBD1 (5 bases). This CDR3 has 15 amino acids. Deletions cut 2 bases from V and 0 bases from J, with 8 bases between. Germline V CDR1 and CDR2: SNHLY, FYNNEI. CDR3 protein: CASSERGISNQPQHF. In nucleotides, the CDR3 is TGTGCCAGCAGTGAACGGGGGATTAGCAATCAGCCCCAGCATTTT.